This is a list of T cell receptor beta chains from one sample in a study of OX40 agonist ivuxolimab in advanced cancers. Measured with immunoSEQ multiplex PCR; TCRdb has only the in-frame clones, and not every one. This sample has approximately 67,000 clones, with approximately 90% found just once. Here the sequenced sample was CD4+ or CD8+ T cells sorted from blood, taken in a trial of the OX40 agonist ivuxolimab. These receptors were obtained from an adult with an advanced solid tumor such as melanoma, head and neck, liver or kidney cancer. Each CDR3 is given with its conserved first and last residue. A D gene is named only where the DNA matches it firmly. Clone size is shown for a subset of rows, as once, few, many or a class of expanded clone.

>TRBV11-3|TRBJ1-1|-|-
CASSLESRGTEAFF
TGTGCCAGCAGCTTAGAGTCCCGGGGCACTGAAGCTTTCTTT
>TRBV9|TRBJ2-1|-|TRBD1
CASSVARDRGSYNEQFF
TGTGCCAGCAGCGTAGCCCGGGACAGGGGTTCCTACAATGAGCAGTTCTTC
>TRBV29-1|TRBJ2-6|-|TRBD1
CSVEGITGDGANVLTF
TGCAGCGTTGAAGGGATTACAGGGGATGGGGCCAACGTCCTGACTTTC
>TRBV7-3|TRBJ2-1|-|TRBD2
CASSLLGLAGGYNEQFF
TGTGCCAGCAGCTTATTGGGTCTAGCGGGAGGATACAATGAGCAGTTCTTC
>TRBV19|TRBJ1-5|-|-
CASSLKLENQPQHF
TGTGCCAGTAGTTTAAAACTAGAGAATCAGCCCCAGCATTTT
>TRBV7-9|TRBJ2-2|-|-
CASSLITGELFF
TGTGCCAGCAGCTTGATCACCGGGGAGCTGTTTTTT
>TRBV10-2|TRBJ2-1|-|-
CASSESNEQFF
TGCGCCAGCAGTGAGAGCAATGAGCAGTTCTTC
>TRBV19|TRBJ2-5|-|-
CASSIVGTTGETQYF
TGTGCCAGTAGTATAGTTGGAACCACCGGGGAGACCCAGTACTTC
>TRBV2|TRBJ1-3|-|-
CASIRAPSSGNTIYF
TGTGCCAGCATTAGGGCACCGAGCTCTGGAAACACCATATATTTT
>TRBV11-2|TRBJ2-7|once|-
CASSLAGDPEQYF
TGTGCCAGCAGCTTAGCCGGGGACCCGGAGCAGTACTTC
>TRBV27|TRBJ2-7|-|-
CASSPGRLTYEQYF
TGTGCCAGCAGTCCAGGCAGGCTGACGTACGAGCAGTACTTC
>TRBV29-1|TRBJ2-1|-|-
CSVVQGYNEQFF
TGCAGCGTTGTCCAGGGCTACAATGAGCAGTTCTTC
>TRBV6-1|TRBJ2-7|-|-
CASSYPGSEQYF
TGTGCCAGCAGTTATCCCGGATCCGAGCAGTACTTC
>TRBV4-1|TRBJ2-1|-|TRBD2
CASSPRTSGGFYNEQFF
TGCGCCAGCAGCCCGAGGACTAGCGGGGGATTTTACAATGAGCAGTTCTTC
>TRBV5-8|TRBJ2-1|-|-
CASRWGSFAEQFF
TGTGCCAGCAGATGGGGGAGCTTCGCGGAGCAGTTCTTC
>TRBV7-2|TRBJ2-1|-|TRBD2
CASSILSGVLNEQFF
TGTGCCAGCAGCATCCTTAGCGGGGTTCTCAATGAGCAGTTCTTC
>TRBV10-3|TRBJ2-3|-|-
CAISESQETGSTDTQYF
TGTGCCATCAGTGAGTCGCAGGAGACTGGCAGCACAGATACGCAGTATTTT
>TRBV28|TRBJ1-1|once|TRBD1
CASSLLQGLNTEAFF
TGTGCCAGCAGTTTATTACAGGGGCTGAACACTGAAGCTTTCTTT
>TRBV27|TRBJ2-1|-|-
CASSPPGGEQFF
TGTGCCAGCAGTCCACCCGGGGGTGAGCAGTTCTTC
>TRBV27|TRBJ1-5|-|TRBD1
CASSPGGWSNQPQHF
TGTGCCAGCAGTCCAGGGGGCTGGAGCAATCAGCCCCAGCATTTT
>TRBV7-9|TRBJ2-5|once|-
CASMLVVTGLGETQYF
TGTGCCAGCATGCTTGTAGTGACGGGACTTGGGGAGACCCAGTACTTC
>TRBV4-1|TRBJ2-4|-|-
CASSQGPGASNIQYF
TGCGCCAGCAGCCAAGGTCCTGGGGCTTCGAACATTCAGTACTTC
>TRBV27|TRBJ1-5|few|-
CASSFGTNQPQHF
TGTGCCAGCAGTTTCGGGACTAATCAGCCCCAGCATTTT